This entry is about one T cell receptor (beta chain). This sample was included in a study of T cell changes during pregnancy in multiple sclerosis. The CDR3 extends over 13 amino acids. Trimming pared 1 base from V and 8 bases from J, leaving 11 bases between. From germline, CDR1 is MGHRA and CDR2 YSYEKL. TCRdb keeps only in-frame clones here, not all; method: immunoSEQ multiplex PCR. The table has tens of thousands of clones, 80% to 95% seen once; the top ten hold 0.85%. This sequence joins TRBV4-1 and TRBJ1-2; D not resolved. The sample consisted of peripheral blood, taken in the first trimester of pregnancy. This clonotype originated in a female donor with multiple sclerosis, enrolled in a pregnancy study. The CDR3 DNA reads TGCGCCAGCAGCCAAGGTCAATTCGGGGGCTACACCTTC. Amino acid sequence: CASSQGQFGGYTF.